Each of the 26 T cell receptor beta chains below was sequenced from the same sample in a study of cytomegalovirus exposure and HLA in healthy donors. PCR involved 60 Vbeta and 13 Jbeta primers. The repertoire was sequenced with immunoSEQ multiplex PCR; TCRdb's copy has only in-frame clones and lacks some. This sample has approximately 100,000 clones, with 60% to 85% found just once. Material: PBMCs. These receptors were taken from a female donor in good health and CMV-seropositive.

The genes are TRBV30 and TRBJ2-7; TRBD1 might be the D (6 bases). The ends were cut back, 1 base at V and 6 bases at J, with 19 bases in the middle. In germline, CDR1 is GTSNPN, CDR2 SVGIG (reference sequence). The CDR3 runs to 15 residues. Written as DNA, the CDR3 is TGTGCCTGGAGTGCCGTGGACAGCTTGAGGGGCGAGCAGTACTTC. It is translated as CAWSAVDSLRGEQYF.

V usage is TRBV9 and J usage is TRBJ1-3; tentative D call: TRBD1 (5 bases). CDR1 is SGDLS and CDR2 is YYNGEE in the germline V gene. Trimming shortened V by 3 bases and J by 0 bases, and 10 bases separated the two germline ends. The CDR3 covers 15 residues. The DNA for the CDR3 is TGTGCCAGCAGCGCCCAGGGAATCTCTGGAAACACCATATATTTT. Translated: CASSAQGISGNTIYF.

Here the CDR3 reads CASTITGGSQPQHF. CDR3 nucleotide sequence: TGTGCCAGTACCATAACAGGGGGCTCCCAGCCCCAGCATTTT. This chain joins TRBV19 and TRBJ1-5; the match to TRBD1 covers 9 bases. The CDR3 spans 14 residues. Germline V gene sequence: CDR1 LNHDA, CDR2 SQIVND (reference sequence). The V gene end was trimmed by 7 bases and the J gene end by 7 bases; junction bases not matched to a gene: 8.

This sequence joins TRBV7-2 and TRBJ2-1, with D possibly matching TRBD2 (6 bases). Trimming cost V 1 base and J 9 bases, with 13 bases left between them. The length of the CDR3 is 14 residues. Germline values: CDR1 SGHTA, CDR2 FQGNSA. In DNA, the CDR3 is TGTGCCAGCAGCTTAGGGGCGGGGCGGGGTGAGCAGTTCTTC. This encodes CASSLGAGRGEQFF.

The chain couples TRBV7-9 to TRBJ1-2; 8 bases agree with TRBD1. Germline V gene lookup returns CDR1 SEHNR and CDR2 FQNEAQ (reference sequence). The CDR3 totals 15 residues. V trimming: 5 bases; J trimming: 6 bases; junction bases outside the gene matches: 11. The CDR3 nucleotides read TGTGCCAGCAGCCCCGGACAGGGTAGGGAAAATGGCTACACCTTC. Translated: CASSPGQGRENGYTF.

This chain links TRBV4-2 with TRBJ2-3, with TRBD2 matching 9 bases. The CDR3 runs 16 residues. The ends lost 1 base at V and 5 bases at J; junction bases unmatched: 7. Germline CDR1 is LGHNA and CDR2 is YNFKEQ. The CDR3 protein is CASSQGGGGAKDTQYF. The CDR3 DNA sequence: TGTGCCAGCAGCCAAGGTGGCGGGGGGGCGAAAGATACGCAGTATTTT.

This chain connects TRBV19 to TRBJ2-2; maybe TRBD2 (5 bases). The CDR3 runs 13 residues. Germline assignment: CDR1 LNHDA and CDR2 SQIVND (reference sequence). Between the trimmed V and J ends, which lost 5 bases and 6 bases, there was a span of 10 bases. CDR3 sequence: CASSPQRAGELFF. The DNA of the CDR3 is TGTGCCAGTAGTCCGCAGAGGGCCGGGGAGCTGTTTTTT.

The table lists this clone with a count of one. The CDR3: CASSPLRQGRISTDTQYF. In nucleotides, the CDR3 is TGTGCCAGCTCACCGCTAAGACAGGGCCGGATAAGCACAGATACGCAGTATTTT. This chain links TRBV18 with TRBJ2-3; the match to TRBD1 covers 7 bases. Germline CDR1 is KGHSH and CDR2 is LQKENI. V shed 3 bases, J shed 0 bases, and the junction held 12 bases outside the gene matches. The CDR3 contains 18 residues.

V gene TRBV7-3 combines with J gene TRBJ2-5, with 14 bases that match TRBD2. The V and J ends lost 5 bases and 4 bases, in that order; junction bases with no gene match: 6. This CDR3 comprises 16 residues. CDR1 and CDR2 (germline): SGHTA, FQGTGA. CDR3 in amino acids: CASSPRLAGGSETQYF. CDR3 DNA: TGTGCCAGCAGCCCGAGACTAGCGGGGGGGTCAGAGACCCAGTACTTC.

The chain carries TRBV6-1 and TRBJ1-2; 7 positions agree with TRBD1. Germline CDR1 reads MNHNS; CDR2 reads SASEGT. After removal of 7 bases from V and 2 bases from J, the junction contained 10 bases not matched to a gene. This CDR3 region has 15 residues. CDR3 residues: CASKQPGQRNYGYTF. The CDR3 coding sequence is TGTGCCAGCAAGCAGCCGGGACAGAGAAACTATGGCTACACCTTC.

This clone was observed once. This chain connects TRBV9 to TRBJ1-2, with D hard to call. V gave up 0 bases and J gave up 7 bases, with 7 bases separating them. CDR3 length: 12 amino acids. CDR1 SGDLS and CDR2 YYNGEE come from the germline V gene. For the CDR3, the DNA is TGTGCCAGCAGCGTAGCGGCGGGTGGCTACACCTTC. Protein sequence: CASSVAAGGYTF.

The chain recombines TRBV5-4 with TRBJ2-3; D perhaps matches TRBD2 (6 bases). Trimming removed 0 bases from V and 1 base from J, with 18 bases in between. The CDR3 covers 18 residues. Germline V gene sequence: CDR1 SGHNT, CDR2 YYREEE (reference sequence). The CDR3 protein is CASSLGGGVLVGTDTQYF. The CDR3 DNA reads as TGTGCCAGCAGCTTGGGGGGAGGCGTACTCGTAGGCACAGATACGCAGTATTTT.

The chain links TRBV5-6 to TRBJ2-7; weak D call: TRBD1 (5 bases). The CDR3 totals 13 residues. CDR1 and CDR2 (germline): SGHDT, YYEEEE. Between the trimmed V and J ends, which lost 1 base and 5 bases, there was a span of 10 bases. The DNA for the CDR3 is TGTGCCAGCAGCTTGATAGGGGTCGACGAGCAGTACTTC. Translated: CASSLIGVDEQYF.

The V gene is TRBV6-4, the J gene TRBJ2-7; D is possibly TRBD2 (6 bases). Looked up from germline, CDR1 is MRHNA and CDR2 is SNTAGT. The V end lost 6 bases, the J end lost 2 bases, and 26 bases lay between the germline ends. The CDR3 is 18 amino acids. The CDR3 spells CASSQYPLGGGDAYEQYF. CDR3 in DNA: TGTGCCAGCAGCCAGTACCCCCTTGGCGGAGGGGACGCCTACGAGCAGTACTTC.

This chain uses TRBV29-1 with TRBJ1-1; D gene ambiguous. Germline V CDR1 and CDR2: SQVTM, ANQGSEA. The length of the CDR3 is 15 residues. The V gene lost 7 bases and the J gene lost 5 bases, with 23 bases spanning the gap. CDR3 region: CSGGRATGVETEAFF. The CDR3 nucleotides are TGCAGCGGGGGAAGAGCGACGGGAGTGGAGACTGAAGCTTTCTTT.

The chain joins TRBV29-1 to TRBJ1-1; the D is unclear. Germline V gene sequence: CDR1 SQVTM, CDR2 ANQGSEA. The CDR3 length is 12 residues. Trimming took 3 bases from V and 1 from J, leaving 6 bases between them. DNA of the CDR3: TGCAGCGTTGATCCGGGGAACACTGAAGCTTTCTTT. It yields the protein CSVDPGNTEAFF.

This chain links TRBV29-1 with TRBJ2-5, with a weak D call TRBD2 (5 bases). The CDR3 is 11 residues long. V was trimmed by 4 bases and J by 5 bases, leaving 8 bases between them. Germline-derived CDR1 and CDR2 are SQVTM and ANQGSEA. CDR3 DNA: TGCAGCGTTGCCCCGGGGGAGACCCAGTACTTC. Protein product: CSVAPGETQYF.

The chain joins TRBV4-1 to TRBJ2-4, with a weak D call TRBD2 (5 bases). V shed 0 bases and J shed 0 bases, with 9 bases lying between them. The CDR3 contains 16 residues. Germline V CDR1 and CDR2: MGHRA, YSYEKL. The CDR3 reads CASSQDHGIAKNIQYF. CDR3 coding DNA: TGCGCCAGCAGCCAAGATCACGGGATAGCCAAAAACATTCAGTACTTC.

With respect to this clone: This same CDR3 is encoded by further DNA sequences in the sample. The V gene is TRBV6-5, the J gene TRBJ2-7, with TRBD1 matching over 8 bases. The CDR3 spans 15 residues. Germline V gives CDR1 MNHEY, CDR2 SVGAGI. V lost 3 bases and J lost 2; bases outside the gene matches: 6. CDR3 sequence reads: CASSYSGQGTYEQYF. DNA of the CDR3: TGTGCCAGCAGTTATTCCGGACAGGGAACCTACGAGCAGTACTTC.

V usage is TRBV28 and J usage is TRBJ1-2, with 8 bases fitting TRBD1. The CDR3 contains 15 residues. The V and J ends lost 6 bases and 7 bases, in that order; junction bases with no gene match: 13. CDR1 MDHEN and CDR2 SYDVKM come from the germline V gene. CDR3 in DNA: TGTGCCAGCAGACACGGACAGGGCACGGGATTTGGCTACACCTTC. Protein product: CASRHGQGTGFGYTF.

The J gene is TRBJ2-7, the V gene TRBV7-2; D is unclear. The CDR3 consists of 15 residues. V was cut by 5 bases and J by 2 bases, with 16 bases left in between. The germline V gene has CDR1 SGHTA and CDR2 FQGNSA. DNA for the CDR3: TGTGCCAGCAGCCCAGGCCTTGGGCAAACCTACGAGCAGTACTTC. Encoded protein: CASSPGLGQTYEQYF.

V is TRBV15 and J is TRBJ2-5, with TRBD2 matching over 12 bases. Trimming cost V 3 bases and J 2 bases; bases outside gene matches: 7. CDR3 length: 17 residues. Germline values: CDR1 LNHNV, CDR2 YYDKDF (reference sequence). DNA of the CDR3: TGTGCCACCAGCAGGGCCGGGACTAGCGGGTGGCAAGAGACCCAGTACTTC. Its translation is CATSRAGTSGWQETQYF. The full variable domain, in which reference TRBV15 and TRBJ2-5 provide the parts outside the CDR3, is DAMVIQNPRYQVTQFGKPVTLSCSQTLNHNVMYWYQQKSSQAPKLLFHYYDKDFNNEADTPDNFQSRRPNTSFCFLDIRSPGLGDTAMYLCATSRAGTSGWQETQYFGPGTRLLVL.

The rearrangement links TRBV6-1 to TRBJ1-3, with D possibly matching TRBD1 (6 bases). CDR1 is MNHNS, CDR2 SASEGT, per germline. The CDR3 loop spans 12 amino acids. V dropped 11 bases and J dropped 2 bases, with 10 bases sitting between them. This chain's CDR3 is CAYRTAGNTIYF. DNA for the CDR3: TGTGCCTATCGGACAGCTGGAAACACCATATATTTT.

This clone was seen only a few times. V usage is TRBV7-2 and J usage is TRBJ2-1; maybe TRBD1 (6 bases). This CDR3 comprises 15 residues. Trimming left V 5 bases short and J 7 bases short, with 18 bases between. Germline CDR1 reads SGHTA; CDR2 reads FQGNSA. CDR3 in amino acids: CASSTRVGAGNEQFF. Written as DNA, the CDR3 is TGTGCCAGCAGCACGAGAGTGGGGGCCGGTAATGAGCAGTTCTTC.

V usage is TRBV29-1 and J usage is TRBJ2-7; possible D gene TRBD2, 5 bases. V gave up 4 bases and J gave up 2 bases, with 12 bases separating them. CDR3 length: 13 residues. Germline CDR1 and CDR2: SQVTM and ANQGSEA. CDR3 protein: CSVAPPGTYEQYF. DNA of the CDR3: TGCAGCGTTGCCCCTCCCGGGACCTACGAGCAGTACTTC.

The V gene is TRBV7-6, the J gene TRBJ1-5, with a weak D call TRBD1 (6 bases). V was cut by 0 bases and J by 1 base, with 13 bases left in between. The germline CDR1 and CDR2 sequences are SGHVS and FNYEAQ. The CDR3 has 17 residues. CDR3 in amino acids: CASSLARGGWSNQPQHF. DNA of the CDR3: TGTGCCAGCAGCTTAGCGCGAGGGGGATGGAGCAATCAGCCCCAGCATTTT.